This TCR beta chain was identified in a study of shared clonotypes between healthy human individuals. Overall study context: Three CD4 naive, three CD4 memory, two CD8 naive and one CD8 memory plate were used per donor.

Study processing details: ImmunoSEQ yielded junction-only sequences lacking quality scores, so filtering differed. Using immunoSEQ multiplex PCR, the repertoire was profiled, and TCRdb retains in-frame clones only, with some absent. That table supplies the V and J calls and clone size; D and trimming were determined from the DNA. Here the sample spans about 2 million clones, 85% to 95% being singletons. All the donors were Caucasian adults who lived in Nashville, Tennessee. Findings and caveats of the study: It was the few donors that limited the genetic and exposure-history diversity represented.

The CDR3 runs 14 residues. Germline V gives CDR1 MGHDK, CDR2 SYGVNS. In the case of this clone: The antigen is unknown. Relative to the germline gene, one junction end is altered; a read error may explain this. The sample carries other DNA sequences with the same CDR3.

Sequencing used naive CD4+ T cells sorted from blood. Subset noted: CD45RA+ positively selected. This sequence joins TRBV25-1 and TRBJ1-2; 7 bases are shared with TRBD1. This receptor was taken from a man between 18 and 29 years old in good health. CDR3 protein: CASSERGQYYGYTF. For the CDR3, the DNA is TGTGCCAGCAGTGAAAGGGGACAGTACTACGGCTACACCTTC.